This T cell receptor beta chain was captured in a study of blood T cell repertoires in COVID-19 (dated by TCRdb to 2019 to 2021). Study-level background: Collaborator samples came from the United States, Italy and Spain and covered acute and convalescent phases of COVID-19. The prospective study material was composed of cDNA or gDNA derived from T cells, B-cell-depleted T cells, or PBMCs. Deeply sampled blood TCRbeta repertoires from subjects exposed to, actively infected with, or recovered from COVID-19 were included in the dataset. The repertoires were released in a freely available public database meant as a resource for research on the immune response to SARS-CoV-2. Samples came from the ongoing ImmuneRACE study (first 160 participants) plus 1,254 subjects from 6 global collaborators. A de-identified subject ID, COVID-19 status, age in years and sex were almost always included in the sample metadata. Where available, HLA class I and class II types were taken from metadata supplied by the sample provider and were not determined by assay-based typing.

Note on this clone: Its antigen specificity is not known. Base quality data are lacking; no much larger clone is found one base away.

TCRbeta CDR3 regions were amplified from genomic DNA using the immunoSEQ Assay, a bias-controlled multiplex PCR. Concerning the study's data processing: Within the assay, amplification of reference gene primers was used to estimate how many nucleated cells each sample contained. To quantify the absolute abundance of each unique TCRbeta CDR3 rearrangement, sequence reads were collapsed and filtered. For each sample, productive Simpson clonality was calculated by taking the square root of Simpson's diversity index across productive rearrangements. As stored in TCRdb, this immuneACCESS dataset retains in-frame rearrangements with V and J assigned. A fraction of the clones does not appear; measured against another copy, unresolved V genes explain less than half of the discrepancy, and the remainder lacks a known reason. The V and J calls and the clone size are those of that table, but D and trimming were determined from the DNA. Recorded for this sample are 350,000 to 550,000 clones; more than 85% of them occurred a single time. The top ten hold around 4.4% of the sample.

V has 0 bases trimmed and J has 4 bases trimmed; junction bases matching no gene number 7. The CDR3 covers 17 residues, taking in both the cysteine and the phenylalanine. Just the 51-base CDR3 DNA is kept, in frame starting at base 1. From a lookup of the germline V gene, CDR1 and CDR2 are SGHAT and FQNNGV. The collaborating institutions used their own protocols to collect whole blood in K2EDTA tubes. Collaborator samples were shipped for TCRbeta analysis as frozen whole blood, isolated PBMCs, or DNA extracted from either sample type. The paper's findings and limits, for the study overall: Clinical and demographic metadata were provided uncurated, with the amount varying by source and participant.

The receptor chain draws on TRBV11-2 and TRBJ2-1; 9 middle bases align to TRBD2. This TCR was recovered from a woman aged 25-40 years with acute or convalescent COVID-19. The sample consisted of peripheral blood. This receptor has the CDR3 CASSLDLALAGYNEQFF. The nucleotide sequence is TGTGCCAGCAGCTTAGATTTGGCGCTAGCGGGGTACAATGAGCAGTTCTTC.